This T cell receptor beta chain was identified in a study of shared clonotypes between healthy human individuals. Whole-study findings and limits: Naive subsets generally exceeded memory subsets in estimated richness. Among donors, sharing of clonotypes was expected to be affected by sequencing depth. The donor pool, a small one, limited the genetic and exposure-history diversity represented.

Profiling relied on immunoSEQ multiplex PCR, and the TCRdb table lists in-frame clones only, not all of them. The table records about 2.5 million clones, roughly 90% of them present only once. On this clone: What it binds is unknown.

V was pared by 7 bases and J by 4 bases, with 20 bases between. This CDR3 is built from 16 residues. Germline CDR1 is MNHNY and CDR2 is SVGAGI (reference sequence). Every donor, a Caucasian adult, lived in Nashville, Tennessee. The source is a man in his late teens or twenties in good health. Some clones in this sample may be carry-over from other donors' samples. Material for sequencing was naive CD4+ T cells from PBMCs. Subset indicated: CD45RA+ positively selected. The gene calls are TRBV6-6 and TRBJ2-1; D possibly uses TRBD1 or TRBD2 (5 bases each). CDR3 protein: CASTKGRSETYNEQFF. CDR3 coding DNA: TGTGCCAGCACCAAGGGGAGAAGTGAGACTTACAATGAGCAGTTCTTC.